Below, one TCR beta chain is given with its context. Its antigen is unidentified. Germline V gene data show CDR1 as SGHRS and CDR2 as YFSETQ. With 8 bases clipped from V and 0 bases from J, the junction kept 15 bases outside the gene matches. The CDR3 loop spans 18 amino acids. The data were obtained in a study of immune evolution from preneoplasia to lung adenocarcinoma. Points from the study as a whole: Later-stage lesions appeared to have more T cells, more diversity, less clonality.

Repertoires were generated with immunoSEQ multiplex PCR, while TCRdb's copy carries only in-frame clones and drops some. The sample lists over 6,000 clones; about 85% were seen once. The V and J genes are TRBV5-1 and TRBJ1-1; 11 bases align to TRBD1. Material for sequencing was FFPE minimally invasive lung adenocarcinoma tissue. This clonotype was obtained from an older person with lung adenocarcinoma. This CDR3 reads CASKPEDRGRVMNTEAFF. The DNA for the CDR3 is TGCGCCAGTAAGCCTGAGGACAGGGGGCGCGTAATGAACACTGAAGCTTTCTTT.